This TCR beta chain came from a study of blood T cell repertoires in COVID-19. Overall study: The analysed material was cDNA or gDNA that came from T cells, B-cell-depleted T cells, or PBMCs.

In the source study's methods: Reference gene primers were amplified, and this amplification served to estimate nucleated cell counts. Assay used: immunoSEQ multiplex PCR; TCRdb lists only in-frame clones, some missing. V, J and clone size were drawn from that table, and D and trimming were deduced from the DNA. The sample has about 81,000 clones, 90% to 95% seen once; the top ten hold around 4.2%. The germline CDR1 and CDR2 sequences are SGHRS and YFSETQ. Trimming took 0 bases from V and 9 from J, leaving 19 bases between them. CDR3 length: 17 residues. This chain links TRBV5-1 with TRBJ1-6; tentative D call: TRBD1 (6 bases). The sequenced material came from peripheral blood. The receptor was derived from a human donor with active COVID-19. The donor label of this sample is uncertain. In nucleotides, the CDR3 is TGCGCCAGCAGCTTGGACGCAACAGGGTTTTTGCGTTCACCCCTCCACTTT. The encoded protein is CASSLDATGFLRSPLHF.